The clone carrying this T cell receptor beta chain showed up just a few times. Its antigen is unidentified. The junction departs from the called germline gene at one end, perhaps through a read error. The data were taken from a study of T cells in Graves' hyperthyroidism and ophthalmopathy. Overall study results and limits: By a 13 V-J model, ophthalmopathy was set apart from stable hyperthyroidism.

TCR beta CDR3 region amplification was performed from RNA transcripts. The HTBI primer set was used in a first-round RT-PCR of the TCR CDR3. TCRdb re-derived calls from the multiplex PCR reads in MiXCR, one entry per CDR3 protein. The sample lists 500,000 to 700,000 distinct CDR3 sequences; 16% were seen once. Clinicians diagnosed patients from clinical symptoms, serum thyroxine and TRAb, thyroid ultrasound and orbital computed tomography. CDR1 is MNHNS and CDR2 is SASEGT in the germline V gene. The CDR3 sequence is 16 residues long. Sequenced sample: blood. The V gene is TRBV6-1, the J gene TRBJ2-3; perhaps TRBD1 as D (7 bases). This clonotype was sampled from a woman between 18 and 30 years old with Graves' hyperthyroidism. DNA of the CDR3: TGTGCCGGCAGTCCTACGACAGGGAGGTGGGCAGATACGCAGTATTTT. Translated: CAGSPTTGRWADTQYF.